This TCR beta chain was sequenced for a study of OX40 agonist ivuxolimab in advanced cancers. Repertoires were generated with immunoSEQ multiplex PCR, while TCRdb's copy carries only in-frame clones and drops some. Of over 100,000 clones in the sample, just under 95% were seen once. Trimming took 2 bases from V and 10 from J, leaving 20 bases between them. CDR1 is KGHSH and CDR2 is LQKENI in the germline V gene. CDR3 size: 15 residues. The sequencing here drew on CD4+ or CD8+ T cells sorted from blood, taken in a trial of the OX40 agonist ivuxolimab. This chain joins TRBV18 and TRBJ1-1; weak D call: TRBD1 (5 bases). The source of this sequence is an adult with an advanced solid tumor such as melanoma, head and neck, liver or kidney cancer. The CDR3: CASSPRGVLGWGAFF. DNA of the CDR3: TGTGCCAGCTCACCAAGGGGAGTATTGGGTTGGGGAGCTTTCTTT. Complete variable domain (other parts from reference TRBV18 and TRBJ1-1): NAGVMQNPRHLVRRRGQEARLRCSPMKGHSHVYWYRQLPEEGLKFMVYLQKENIIDESGMPKERFSAEFPKEGPSILRIQQVVRGDSAAYFCASSPRGVLGWGAFFGQGTRLTVV.